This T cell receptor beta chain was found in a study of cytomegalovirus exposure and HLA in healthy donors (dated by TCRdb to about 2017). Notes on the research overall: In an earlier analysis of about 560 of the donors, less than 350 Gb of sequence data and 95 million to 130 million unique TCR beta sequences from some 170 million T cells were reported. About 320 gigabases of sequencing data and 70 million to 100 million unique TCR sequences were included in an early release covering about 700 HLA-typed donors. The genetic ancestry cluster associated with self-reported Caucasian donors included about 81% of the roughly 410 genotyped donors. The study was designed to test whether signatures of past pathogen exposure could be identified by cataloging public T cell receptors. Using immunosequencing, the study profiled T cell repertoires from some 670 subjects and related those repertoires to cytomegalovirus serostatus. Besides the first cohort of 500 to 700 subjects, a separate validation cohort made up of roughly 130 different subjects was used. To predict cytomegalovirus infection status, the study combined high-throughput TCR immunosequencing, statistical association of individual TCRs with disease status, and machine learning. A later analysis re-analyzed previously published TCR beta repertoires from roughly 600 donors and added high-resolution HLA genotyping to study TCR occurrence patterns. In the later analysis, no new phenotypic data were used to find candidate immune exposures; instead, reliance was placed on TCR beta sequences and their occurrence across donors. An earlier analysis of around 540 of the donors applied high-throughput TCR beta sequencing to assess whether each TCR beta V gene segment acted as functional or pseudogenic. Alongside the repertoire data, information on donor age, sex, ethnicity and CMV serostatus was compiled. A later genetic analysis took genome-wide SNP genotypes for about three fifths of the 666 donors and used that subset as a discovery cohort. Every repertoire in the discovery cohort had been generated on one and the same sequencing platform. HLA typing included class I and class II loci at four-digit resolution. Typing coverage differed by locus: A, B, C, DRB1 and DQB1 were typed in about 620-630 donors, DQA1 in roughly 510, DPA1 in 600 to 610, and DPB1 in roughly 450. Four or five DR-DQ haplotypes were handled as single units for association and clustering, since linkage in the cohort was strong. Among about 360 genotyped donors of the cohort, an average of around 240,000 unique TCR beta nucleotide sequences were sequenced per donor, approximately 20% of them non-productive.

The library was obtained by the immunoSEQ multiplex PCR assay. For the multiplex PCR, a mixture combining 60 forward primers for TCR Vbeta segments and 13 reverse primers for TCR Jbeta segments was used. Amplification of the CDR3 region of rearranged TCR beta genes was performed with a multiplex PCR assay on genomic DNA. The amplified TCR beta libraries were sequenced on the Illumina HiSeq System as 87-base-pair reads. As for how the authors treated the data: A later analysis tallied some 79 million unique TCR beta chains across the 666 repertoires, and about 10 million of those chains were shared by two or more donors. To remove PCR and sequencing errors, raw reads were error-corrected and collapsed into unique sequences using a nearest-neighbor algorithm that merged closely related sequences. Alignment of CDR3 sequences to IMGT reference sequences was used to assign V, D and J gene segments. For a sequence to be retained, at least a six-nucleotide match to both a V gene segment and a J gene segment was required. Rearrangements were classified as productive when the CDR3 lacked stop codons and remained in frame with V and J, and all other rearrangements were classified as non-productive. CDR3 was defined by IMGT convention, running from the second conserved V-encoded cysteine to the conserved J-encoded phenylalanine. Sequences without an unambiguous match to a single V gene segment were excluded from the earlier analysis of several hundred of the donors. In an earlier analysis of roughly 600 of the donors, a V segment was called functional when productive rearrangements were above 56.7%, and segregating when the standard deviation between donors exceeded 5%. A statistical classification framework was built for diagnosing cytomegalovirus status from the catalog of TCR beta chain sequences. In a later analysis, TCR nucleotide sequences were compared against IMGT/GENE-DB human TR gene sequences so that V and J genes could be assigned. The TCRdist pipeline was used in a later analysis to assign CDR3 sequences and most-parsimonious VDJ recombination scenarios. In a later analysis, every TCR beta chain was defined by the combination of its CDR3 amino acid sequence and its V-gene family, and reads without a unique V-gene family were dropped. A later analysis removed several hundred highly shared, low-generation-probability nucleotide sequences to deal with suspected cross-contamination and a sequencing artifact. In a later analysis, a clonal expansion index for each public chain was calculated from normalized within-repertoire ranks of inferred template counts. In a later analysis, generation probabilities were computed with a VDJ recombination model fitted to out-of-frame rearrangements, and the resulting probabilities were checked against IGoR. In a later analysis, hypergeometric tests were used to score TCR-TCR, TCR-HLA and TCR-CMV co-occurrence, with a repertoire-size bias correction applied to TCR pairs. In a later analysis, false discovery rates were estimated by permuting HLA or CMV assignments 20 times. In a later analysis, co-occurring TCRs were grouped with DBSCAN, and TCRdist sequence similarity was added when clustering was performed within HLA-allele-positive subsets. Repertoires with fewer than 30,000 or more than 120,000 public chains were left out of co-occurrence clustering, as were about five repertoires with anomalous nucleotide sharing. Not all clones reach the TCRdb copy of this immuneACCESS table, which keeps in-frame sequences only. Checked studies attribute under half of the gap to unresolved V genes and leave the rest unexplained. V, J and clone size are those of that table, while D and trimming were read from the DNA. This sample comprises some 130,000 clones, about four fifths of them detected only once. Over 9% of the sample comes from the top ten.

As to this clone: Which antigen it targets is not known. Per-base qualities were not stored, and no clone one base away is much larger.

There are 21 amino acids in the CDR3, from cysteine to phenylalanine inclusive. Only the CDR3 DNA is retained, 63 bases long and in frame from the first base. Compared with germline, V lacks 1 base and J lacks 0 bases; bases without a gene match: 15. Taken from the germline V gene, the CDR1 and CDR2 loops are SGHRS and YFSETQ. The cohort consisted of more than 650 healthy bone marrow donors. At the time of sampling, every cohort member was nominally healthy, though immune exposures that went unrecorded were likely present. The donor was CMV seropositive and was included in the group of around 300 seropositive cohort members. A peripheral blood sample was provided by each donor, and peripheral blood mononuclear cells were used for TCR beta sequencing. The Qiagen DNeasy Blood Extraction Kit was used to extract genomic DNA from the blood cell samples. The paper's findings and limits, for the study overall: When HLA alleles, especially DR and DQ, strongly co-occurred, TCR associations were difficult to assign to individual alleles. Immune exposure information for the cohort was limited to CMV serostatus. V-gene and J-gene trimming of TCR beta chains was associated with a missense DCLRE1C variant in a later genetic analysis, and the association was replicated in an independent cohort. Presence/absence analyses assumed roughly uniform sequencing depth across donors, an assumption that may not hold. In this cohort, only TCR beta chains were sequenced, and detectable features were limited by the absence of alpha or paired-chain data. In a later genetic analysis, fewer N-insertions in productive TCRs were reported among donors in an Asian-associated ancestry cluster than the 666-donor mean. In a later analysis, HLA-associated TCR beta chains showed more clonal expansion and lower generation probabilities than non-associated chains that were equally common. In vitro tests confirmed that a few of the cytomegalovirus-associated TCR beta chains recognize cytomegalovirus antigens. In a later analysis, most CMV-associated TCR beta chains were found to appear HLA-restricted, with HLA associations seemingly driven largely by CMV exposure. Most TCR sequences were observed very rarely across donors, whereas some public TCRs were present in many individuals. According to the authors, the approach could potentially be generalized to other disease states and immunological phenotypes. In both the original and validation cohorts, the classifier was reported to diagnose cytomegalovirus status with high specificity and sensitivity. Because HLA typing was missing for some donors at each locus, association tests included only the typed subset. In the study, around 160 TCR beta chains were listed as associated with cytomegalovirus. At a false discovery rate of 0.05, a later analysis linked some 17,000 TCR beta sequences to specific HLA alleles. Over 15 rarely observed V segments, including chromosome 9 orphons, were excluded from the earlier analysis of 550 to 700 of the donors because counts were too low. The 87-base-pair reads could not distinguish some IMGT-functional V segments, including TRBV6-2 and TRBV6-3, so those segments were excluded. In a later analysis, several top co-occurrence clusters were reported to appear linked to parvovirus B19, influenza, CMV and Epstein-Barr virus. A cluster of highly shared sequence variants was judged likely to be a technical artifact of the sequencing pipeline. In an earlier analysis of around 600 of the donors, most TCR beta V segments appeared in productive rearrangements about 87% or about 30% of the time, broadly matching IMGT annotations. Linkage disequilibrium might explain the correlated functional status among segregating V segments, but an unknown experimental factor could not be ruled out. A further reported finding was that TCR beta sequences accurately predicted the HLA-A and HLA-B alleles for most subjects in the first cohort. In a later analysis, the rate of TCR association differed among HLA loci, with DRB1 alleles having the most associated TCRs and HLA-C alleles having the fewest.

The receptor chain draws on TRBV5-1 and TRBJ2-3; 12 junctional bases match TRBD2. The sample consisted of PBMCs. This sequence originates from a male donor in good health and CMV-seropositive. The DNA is TGCGCCAGCAGCTTGTCTTCCCGAGGACTAGCGGGACCTTCTAGCACAGATACGCAGTATTTT. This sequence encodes CASSLSSRGLAGPSSTDTQYF. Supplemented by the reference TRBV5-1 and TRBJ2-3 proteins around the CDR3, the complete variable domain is KAGVTQTPRYLIKTRGQQVTLSCSPISGHRSVSWYQQTPGQGLQFLFEYFSETQRNKGNFPGRFSGRQFSNSRSEMNVSTLELGDSALYLCASSLSSRGLAGPSSTDTQYFGPGTRLTVL.